The following is a T cell receptor (beta chain) sequence with its context. Its antigen is currently unknown. Constant-segment primers served in 5'RACE that generated TCR alpha and TCR beta cDNA libraries bearing sample barcodes and UMIs. Using its own MiXCR run on the 5' RACE reads, TCRdb lists one record per CDR3 protein. The sample has about 210,000 distinct CDR3 sequences; around 30% are singletons. The record originates from a study of T-cell memory formation after mild COVID-19. Across the whole study: Clusters were largely donor specific. Whole-study results and caveats: Some SARS-CoV-2-responding clones were already detected in memory before infection. CD4+ clones that contracted lay mainly in CM and EM; CD8+ ones lay in EMRA.

This CDR3 is 14 amino acids long. After removal of 1 base from V and 3 bases from J, the junction contained 2 bases not matched to a gene. Germline V gives CDR1 SGHTS, CDR2 YDEGEE. This receptor was taken from an adult woman who had mild COVID-19 (a few samples of this study predate the infection). Cell type and time point are not known. V and J are TRBV5-8 and TRBJ2-3; 7 nucleotides align to TRBD2. The sample comprised PBMCs or a T cell subset sorted from them (not recorded which). The CDR3 sequence: CASSLTSVTDTQYF. The CDR3, as DNA: TGTGCCAGCAGCTTGACTAGCGTTACAGATACGCAGTATTTT.